One sample yielded the 16 T cell receptor beta chains listed below, sequenced in a study of Ad26.COV2.S vaccination and SARS-CoV-2 variants. Regarding treatment: about 20 received Ad26.COV2.S at low or high dose, single or two shots; 5 received placebo; per-sample allocation not given. Sample collection was performed on day 63 after the first vaccine or placebo injection. Assay: immunoSEQ multiplex PCR; the TCRdb copy retains only in-frame clones and omits some. Among fewer than 400,000 clones listed, about nine tenths were seen once. This specimen was peripheral blood, taken in a trial of Ad26.COV2.S vaccine versus placebo. All receptors derive from a person aged 18 to 65 who received the Ad26.COV2.S COVID-19 vaccine or a placebo.

This sequence joins TRBV5-1 and TRBJ2-3; no definite D call. The germline CDR1 and CDR2 sequences are SGHRS and YFSETQ. V dropped 3 bases and J dropped 2 bases, with 10 bases sitting between them. This CDR3 comprises 14 residues. The CDR3 coding sequence is TGCGCCAGCAGCTCCACTCCAAACACAGATACGCAGTATTTT. Translated: CASSSTPNTDTQYF.

Only one count was recorded for this clone. The chain employs TRBV19 and TRBJ2-3; TRBD2 matches at 10 bases. The CDR3 runs 15 residues. V lost 7 bases to trimming and J lost 2 bases; unmatched junction nucleotides: 6. Germline V gene sequence: CDR1 LNHDA, CDR2 SQIVND (reference sequence). Written as DNA, the CDR3 is TGTGCCAGTACTAGGACTAGCGGTGCCACAGATACGCAGTATTTT. Protein sequence: CASTRTSGATDTQYF.

This clone has a handful of counts. The gene calls are TRBV12-3 or TRBV12-4 and TRBJ1-6, with D unclear. The ends were cut back, 2 bases at V and 8 bases at J, with 4 bases in the middle. The CDR3 runs 12 residues. The CDR3 region is CASSLNDSPLHF. As DNA, the CDR3 is TGTGCCAGCAGTTTAAACGATTCACCCCTCCACTTT.

The DNA for the CDR3 is TGCGCCAGCAGCTTGGCAGGGGGCGCAGGGGCCAACGTCCTGACTTTC. This encodes CASSLAGGAGANVLTF. The chain joins TRBV5-1 to TRBJ2-6, with TRBD1 identical over 8 bases. V trimming: 0 bases; J trimming: 4 bases; junction bases outside the gene matches: 3. The CDR3 runs to 16 residues. Germline V lookup: CDR1 SGHRS, CDR2 YFSETQ.

The V and J genes are TRBV5-1 and TRBJ2-3; 7 bases match TRBD2. Trimming cost V 0 bases and J 0 bases; bases outside gene matches: 4. The germline V gene encodes CDR1 SGHRS and CDR2 YFSETQ. The CDR3 totals 16 residues. The CDR3 sequence is CASSLASGESTDTQYF. The DNA for the CDR3 is TGCGCCAGCAGCTTGGCGAGCGGGGAGAGCACAGATACGCAGTATTTT.

J is TRBJ2-2 and V is TRBV5-1; D uncertain. V was cut by 0 bases and J by 7 bases, with 10 bases left in between. The CDR3 is made up of 14 amino acids. Per the germline V gene, CDR1 is SGHRS and CDR2 is YFSETQ. CDR3 sequence reads: CASSLAVSGGELFF. The CDR3 DNA reads TGCGCCAGCAGCTTGGCCGTCAGTGGCGGGGAGCTGTTTTTT.

The CDR3 protein is CASSPGLTLLTGELFF. CDR3 nucleotides: TGCGCCAGCAGCCCGGGGCTCACACTCCTCACCGGGGAGCTGTTTTTT. The rearrangement links TRBV10-2 to TRBJ2-2, with D perhaps TRBD1 or TRBD2 (5 bases each). Per the germline V gene, CDR1 is WSHSY and CDR2 is SAAADI. V lost 6 bases and J lost 4, with 18 bases in between. There are 16 residues in the CDR3.

The rearrangement joins TRBV11-3 to TRBJ2-1, with D uncertain. In germline, CDR1 is SGHNT, CDR2 YENEEA. This CDR3 has 12 residues. Deletions cut 1 base from V and 8 bases from J, with 6 bases between. The CDR3 reads CASSLGTYEQFF. CDR3 in DNA: TGTGCCAGCAGCTTAGGCACTTATGAGCAGTTCTTC.

V gene TRBV12-3 or TRBV12-4 combines with J gene TRBJ1-2; D is unresolved. V gave up 6 bases and J gave up 1 base, with 9 bases separating them. This CDR3 spans 13 amino acids. CDR3: CASSLRFNYGYTF. In nucleotides, the CDR3 is TGTGCCAGCAGCCTAAGGTTTAACTATGGCTACACCTTC.

The chain couples TRBV20-1 to TRBJ2-4, with D unclear. This CDR3 contains 11 residues. V was clipped by 1 base and J by 12 bases, with 10 bases between them. Germline values: CDR1 DFQATT, CDR2 SNEGSKA (reference sequence). DNA for the CDR3: TGCAGTGCTAGAGGCGAGTGGAATCAGTACTTC. Translated, it gives CSARGEWNQYF.

This clone has a handful of counts. The chain joins TRBV19 to TRBJ1-3; 7 bases match TRBD1. The trim removed 6 bases at V and 0 bases at J, leaving 11 bases unmatched. This CDR3 spans 17 amino acids. Germline loops: CDR1 LNHDA, CDR2 SQIVND (reference sequence). This chain's CDR3 is CASSSRSTGTSGNTIYF. The CDR3 DNA sequence: TGTGCCAGTAGCTCCCGGTCGACAGGGACCTCTGGAAACACCATATATTTT.

This clone has ten or more counts. The chain has TRBV2 and TRBJ2-2; D tentatively reads TRBD1 or TRBD2 (7 bases each). From germline, CDR1 is SNHLY and CDR2 FYNNEI. This CDR3 comprises 16 residues. V gave up 6 bases and J gave up 5 bases, with 19 bases separating them. CDR3 DNA: TGTGCCAGCAGAAAACAGGGGAGGGGCGTTACCGGGGAGCTGTTTTTT. Translating it yields CASRKQGRGVTGELFF.

This chain uses TRBV15 with TRBJ2-7, with 11 bases fitting TRBD2. The CDR3 totals 16 residues. CDR1 is LNHNV and CDR2 is YYDKDF in the germline V gene (reference sequence). The V segment lost 1 base and the J segment 2 bases; nucleotides outside the gene matches: 4. CDR3 in DNA: TGTGCCACCAGCAGAGGAGCTAGCGGGGGGCCCTACGAGCAGTACTTC. Amino acid sequence: CATSRGASGGPYEQYF. Based on the CDR3 plus reference TRBV15 and TRBJ2-7, the full variable domain is DAMVIQNPRYQVTQFGKPVTLSCSQTLNHNVMYWYQQKSSQAPKLLFHYYDKDFNNEADTPDNFQSRRPNTSFCFLDIRSPGLGDTAMYLCATSRGASGGPYEQYFGPGTRLTVT.

The chain uses TRBV4-2 and TRBJ2-3, with 8 bases matching TRBD2. The ends lost 0 bases at V and 4 bases at J; junction bases unmatched: 6. Germline CDR1 LGHNA, CDR2 YNFKEQ. The CDR3 is made up of 16 amino acids. The DNA of the CDR3 is TGTGCCAGCAGCCAAGAACGGGCGGGGGGCCCAGATACGCAGTATTTT. It yields the protein CASSQERAGGPDTQYF.

The V gene is TRBV6-1, the J gene TRBJ2-7; 9 bases fit TRBD1. The CDR3 spans 16 residues. The germline CDR1 and CDR2 sequences are MNHNS and SASEGT. V was pared by 2 bases and J by 3 bases, with 8 bases of the junction left unmatched. The CDR3 reads CASSEPWTGEGYEQYF. CDR3 in DNA: TGTGCCAGCAGTGAACCCTGGACAGGGGAAGGCTACGAGCAGTACTTC.

This chain links TRBV2 with TRBJ2-3; maybe TRBD2 (7 bases). CDR3 length: 16 residues. Trimming took off 2 bases at V and 2 bases at J, with 14 bases between the two ends. The germline V gene encodes CDR1 SNHLY and CDR2 FYNNEI. The chain's CDR3 is CASSENRGGLTDTQYF. The CDR3 nucleotides are TGTGCCAGCAGTGAAAATAGGGGGGGCCTCACAGATACGCAGTATTTT.